These 21 T cell receptor beta chains share one sample of origin, sequenced in a study of cytomegalovirus exposure and HLA in healthy donors. It was with 60 Vbeta and 13 Jbeta primers that the PCR ran. Generated by immunoSEQ multiplex PCR, the TCRdb table keeps only in-frame clones and is missing some. This table has about 120,000 clones, roughly 80% appearing once. The source material was PBMCs. These receptors originate from a female donor in good health and CMV-seronegative.

The genes are TRBV29-1 and TRBJ2-7; the D is unclear. This CDR3 comprises 12 residues. The V end lost 7 bases, the J end lost 2 bases, and 12 bases lay between the germline ends. Germline loops: CDR1 SQVTM, CDR2 ANQGSEA. In DNA, the CDR3 is TGCAGCGCTCGTGCTTCGGCCTACGAGCAGTACTTC. Amino acid sequence: CSARASAYEQYF.

This clone was picked up a small number of times. Only one base separates this from a far larger clonotype, so it likely reflects a read error. The chain carries TRBV10-3 and TRBJ1-1; weak D call: TRBD1 (6 bases). This CDR3 is built from 13 residues. V gave up 5 bases and J gave up 4 bases, with 11 bases separating them. The germline V gene has CDR1 ENHRY and CDR2 SYGVKD. The CDR3 coding sequence is TGTGCCATCAGTTACAGGGAGAGCACTGAAGCTTTCTTT. Residues: CAISYRESTEAFF.

The chain recombines TRBV6-6 with TRBJ2-7; 8 bases map to TRBD1. Looked up from germline, CDR1 is MNHNY and CDR2 is SVGAGI (reference sequence). V trimming: 6 bases; J trimming: 7 bases; junction bases outside the gene matches: 14. The CDR3 contains 15 residues. CDR3 protein: CASRPTGTGLNEQYF. In DNA form, the CDR3 reads TGTGCCAGCAGACCAACCGGGACAGGTCTTAATGAGCAGTACTTC.

The rearrangement uses TRBV9 and TRBJ2-7; TRBD2 might be the D (6 bases). The germline gives CDR1 SGDLS, CDR2 YYNGEE. The CDR3 runs 17 residues. The ends were cut back, 0 bases at V and 3 bases at J, with 19 bases in the middle. CDR3 sequence: CASSVGPSGGVNYEQYF. In nucleotides, the CDR3 is TGTGCCAGCAGCGTAGGCCCTAGTGGCGGGGTAAACTACGAGCAGTACTTC.

The chain has TRBV7-6 and TRBJ2-7, with D possibly being TRBD2 (5 bases). Germline loops: CDR1 SGHVS, CDR2 FNYEAQ. V was pared by 1 base and J by 5 bases, with 9 bases between. The CDR3 length is 13 residues. This CDR3 is CASSLGGSNEQYF. The CDR3 DNA reads as TGTGCCAGCAGCTTAGGAGGGAGTAACGAGCAGTACTTC. Supplemented by reference TRBV7-6 and TRBJ2-7, the full variable domain reads GAGVSQSPRYKVTKRGQDVALRCDPISGHVSLYWYRQALGQGPEFLTYFNYEAQQDKSGLPNDRFSAERPEGSISTLTIQRTEQRDSAMYRCASSLGGSNEQYFGPGTRLTVT.

The rearrangement links TRBV9 to TRBJ1-5, with D uncertain. The CDR3 sequence is 14 residues long. CDR1 SGDLS and CDR2 YYNGEE come from the germline V gene. V shed 3 bases and J shed 6 bases, with 13 bases lying between them. The CDR3 region has the DNA TGTGCCAGCAGCGCCTTCGACGGCGGTCAGCCCCAGCATTTT. This translates into CASSAFDGGQPQHF.

CDR3 coding DNA: TGTGCCAGCTCACCAGCAGCGGGGGGCCATCCATGGACCCAGTACTTC. Its protein product is CASSPAAGGHPWTQYF. The chain uses TRBV18 and TRBJ2-5; TRBD2 agrees at 9 bases. V lost 2 bases and J lost 7; bases outside the gene matches: 11. This CDR3 has 16 amino acids. Germline V lookup: CDR1 KGHSH, CDR2 LQKENI.

J is TRBJ2-5 and V is TRBV7-3, with D maybe TRBD1 (5 bases). Trimming left V 4 bases short and J 2 bases short, with 8 bases between. Germline CDR1 and CDR2: SGHTA and FQGTGA. The length of the CDR3 is 13 residues. CDR3 sequence (DNA): TGTGCCAGCAGCTCTGGGGCTCAAGAGACCCAGTACTTC. Amino acids: CASSSGAQETQYF.

The chain couples TRBV18 to TRBJ2-7; 9 bases match TRBD2. The CDR3 has 14 residues. From germline, CDR1 is KGHSH and CDR2 LQKENI. With V trimmed by 7 bases and J by 0 bases, 4 bases remained unmatched. The CDR3 region has the DNA TGTGCCAGCTTCTATAGCGGGGGCTCCTACGAGCAGTACTTC. It translates to CASFYSGGSYEQYF.

CDR3 amino acids: CASSPQGAGGYTF. The CDR3 bases are TGTGCCAGCAGCCCTCAGGGGGCGGGTGGCTACACCTTC. The chain links TRBV9 to TRBJ1-2, with 8 bases that match TRBD1. The germline CDR1 and CDR2 sequences are SGDLS and YYNGEE. The junction had 6 bases not matched to a gene; V was cut back by 4 bases and J by 7 bases. The CDR3 has 13 amino acids.

V usage is TRBV6-5 and J usage is TRBJ2-3; TRBD1 matches at 7 bases. This CDR3 has 15 residues. Germline V gene data show CDR1 as MNHEY and CDR2 as SVGAGI. Trimming took 8 bases from V and 0 from J; bases not matched to a gene: 8. DNA of the CDR3: TGTGCCAGCTCTGTGGGACAGACTAGCACAGATACGCAGTATTTT. It codes for CASSVGQTSTDTQYF.

This clone was counted a few times. The chain links TRBV2 to TRBJ2-1; D perhaps matches TRBD2 (6 bases). The V gene's germline CDR1 is SNHLY and CDR2 FYNNEI. CDR3 length: 15 amino acids. Deletions cut 0 bases from V and 9 bases from J, with 15 bases between. The CDR3, as DNA: TGTGCCAGCAGTGAAGCGCTGCGACTAGTGGGTGAGCAGTTCTTC. Protein: CASSEALRLVGEQFF.

V and J are TRBV2 and TRBJ1-3; no reliable D call. V was clipped by 3 bases and J by 7 bases, with 4 bases between them. CDR1 is SNHLY, CDR2 FYNNEI, per germline. This CDR3 spans 11 amino acids. In DNA, the CDR3 is TGTGCCAGCAGTGAGAGGAACACCATATATTTT. Encoded protein: CASSERNTIYF.

There are a few counts of this clone. The chain employs TRBV7-9 and TRBJ2-3, with TRBD2 identical over 8 bases. Germline V lookup: CDR1 SEHNR, CDR2 FQNEAQ (reference sequence). Losses at the gene ends were 5 bases for V and 1 base for J; bases not matched to a gene: 8. The CDR3 runs 16 residues. The CDR3 bases are TGTGCCAGCAGCCAAGATGTGCGGGGGGGCACAGATACGCAGTATTTT. Amino acid sequence: CASSQDVRGGTDTQYF. Based on the CDR3 plus reference TRBV7-9 and TRBJ2-3, the full variable domain is DTGVSQNPRHKITKRGQNVTFRCDPISEHNRLYWYRQTLGQGPEFLTYFQNEAQLEKSRLLSDRFSAERPKGSFSTLEIQRTEQGDSAMYLCASSQDVRGGTDTQYFGPGTRLTVL.

With regard to this clone: The junction departs from germline at one end; a sequencing error may be responsible. V usage is TRBV7-9 and J usage is TRBJ1-4, with D maybe TRBD1 (6 bases). Looked up from germline, CDR1 is SEHNR and CDR2 is FQNEAQ (reference sequence). The CDR3 has 16 amino acids. The CDR3 DNA reads as TGTTCCAGCAGCCGGACGGGGGGACACCCTAATGAAAAACTGTTTTTT. This gives the protein CSSSRTGGHPNEKLFF.

V is TRBV27 and J is TRBJ2-5, with D possibly being TRBD1 (5 bases). Near its end, the DNA agrees better with TRBJ2-7, so the J call may be wrong. Germline V gives CDR1 MNHEY, CDR2 SMNVEV (reference sequence). The CDR3 covers 13 residues. The CDR3 loop is CASKGRRVDEQYF. For the CDR3, the DNA is TGTGCCAGCAAGGGGCGCAGAGTCGACGAGCAGTACTTC.

This clone was seen a handful of times. Germline and junction disagree at one end, which may indicate a read error. The rearrangement uses TRBV14 and TRBJ2-5, with D perhaps TRBD1 (5 bases). Germline values: CDR1 SGHDN, CDR2 FVKESK. The CDR3 length is 14 residues. CDR3 DNA: TGTGCCAGCAGCCAATTGACAGCGCAAGAGGCCCAGTACTTC. Translated, it gives CASSQLTAQEAQYF.

The V call is TRBV9, the J call TRBJ1-2; tentatively, D is TRBD1 (6 bases). CDR3 length: 15 amino acids. V was trimmed by 3 bases and J by 4 bases, leaving 16 bases between them. CDR1 is SGDLS and CDR2 is YYNGEE in the germline V gene. The CDR3 bases are TGTGCCAGCAGCGAATCATCACAGGGCTTCTATGGCTACACCTTC. It is translated as CASSESSQGFYGYTF.

This clone has only a few counts. The gene calls are TRBV5-5 and TRBJ1-2, with 7 bases fitting TRBD1. The CDR3 loop spans 16 amino acids. V lost 2 bases to trimming and J lost 4 bases; unmatched junction nucleotides: 11. Germline CDR1 reads SGHKS; CDR2 reads YYEKEE (reference sequence). CDR3 residues: CASSFFLRQGGYGYTF. CDR3 sequence (DNA): TGTGCCAGCAGCTTTTTTCTCAGACAGGGCGGCTATGGCTACACCTTC.

The chain combines TRBV27 with TRBJ2-5, with D maybe TRBD2 (5 bases). CDR3 length: 13 residues. V was cut by 5 bases and J by 2 bases, with 9 bases left in between. The germline gives CDR1 MNHEY, CDR2 SMNVEV (reference sequence). CDR3 sequence reads: CASSGRTQETQYF. CDR3 nucleotides: TGTGCCAGCAGTGGCCGGACTCAAGAGACCCAGTACTTC.

The CDR3 nucleotides are TGTGCCAGCGGGGGCGGGGGGGCTAGCACAGATACGCAGTATTTT. Its protein product is CASGGGGASTDTQYF. The rearrangement joins TRBV11-2 to TRBJ2-3; the match to TRBD2 covers 9 bases. The CDR3 runs to 15 residues. V lost 8 bases, J lost 0 bases, and 6 bases stayed unmatched. CDR1 and CDR2 from the germline V gene are SGHAT and FQNNGV.